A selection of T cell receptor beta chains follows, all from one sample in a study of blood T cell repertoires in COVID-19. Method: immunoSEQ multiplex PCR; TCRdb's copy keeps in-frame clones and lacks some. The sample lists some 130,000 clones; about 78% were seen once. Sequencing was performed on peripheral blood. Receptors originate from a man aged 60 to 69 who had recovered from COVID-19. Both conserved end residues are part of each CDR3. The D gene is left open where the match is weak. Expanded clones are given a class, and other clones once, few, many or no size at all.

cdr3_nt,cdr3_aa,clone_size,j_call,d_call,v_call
TGCAGTGCTTTCGGAGGTGATGGCTACACCTTC,CSAFGGDGYTF,-,TRBJ1-2,-,TRBV20-1
TGTGCCAGCAGTTCTAGCGGGGGCTCCTACAATGAGCAGTTCTTC,CASSSSGGSYNEQFF,-,TRBJ2-1,TRBD2,TRBV6-2/TRBV6-3
TGTGCCAGTAAGGACAGGGGCGCGCTGAACACTGAAGCTTTCTTT,CASKDRGALNTEAFF,-,TRBJ1-1,TRBD1,TRBV19
TGTGCCAGCAGTTACTCGAGAAGAGGACAGAGCTACGAGCAGTACTTC,CASSYSRRGQSYEQYF,-,TRBJ2-7,-,TRBV6-2/TRBV6-3
TGCAGCGTCGCATCGCCCGCGGGGTTAGCAGAAAAACTGTTTTTT,CSVASPAGLAEKLFF,-,TRBJ1-4,-,TRBV29-1
TGCGCCAGCAGCCAAACTCCCTTAACTAGCGGGGGGCCCACAGATACGCAGTATTTT,CASSQTPLTSGGPTDTQYF,once,TRBJ2-3,TRBD2,TRBV4-3
TGTGCCAGCAGCGCACAAGTTGGTGAGCAGTTCTTC,CASSAQVGEQFF,few,TRBJ2-1,-,TRBV7-3
TGTGCCAGCAGCTCAAGGACAGGGGGAAGGGAAAAACTGTTTTTT,CASSSRTGGREKLFF,-,TRBJ1-4,TRBD1,TRBV5-8
TGCGCCAGCAGCCTGACAGTCTCTAGCACAGATACGCAGTATTTT,CASSLTVSSTDTQYF,few,TRBJ2-3,-,TRBV4-3
TGCAGCGTTGGACAGGGCACCGACGGCGATCAGCCCCAGCATTTT,CSVGQGTDGDQPQHF,-,TRBJ1-5,TRBD1,TRBV29-1
TGTGCCAGCAGTGTCGGGACAGCGGGCGGATCACCCCTCCACTTT,CASSVGTAGGSPLHF,-,TRBJ1-6,TRBD1,TRBV2
TGTGCCAGCAGCCCCTCCGGGACAGCTTCAAACACTGAAGCTTTCTTT,CASSPSGTASNTEAFF,-,TRBJ1-1,TRBD1,TRBV7-9
TGTGCCAGCAGCTCCGAGCCGGATTCACCCCTCCACTTT,CASSSEPDSPLHF,-,TRBJ1-6,-,TRBV7-2
TGTGCCAGCAGTTACGCCTCCGGGACAGGAGACACTGAAGCTTTCTTT,CASSYASGTGDTEAFF,-,TRBJ1-1,TRBD1,TRBV6-5